These 16 T cell receptor beta chains were all obtained from the same sample, sequenced in a study of cytomegalovirus exposure and HLA in healthy donors. Data came from immunoSEQ multiplex PCR; TCRdb stores just in-frame clones and leaves some out. The data contain 120,000 or so clones, approximately 88% of them seen just once; the ten biggest clones take up 2%. Sequenced sample: PBMCs. These receptors were obtained from a woman younger than 30 in good health and CMV-seronegative.

The chain uses TRBV7-2 and TRBJ2-3, with 11 positions matching TRBD1. This CDR3 region has 17 residues. The J segment lost 5 bases and the V segment lost 4 bases, leaving 11 bases of the junction unmatched. Germline V gene lookup returns CDR1 SGHTA and CDR2 FQGNSA. The CDR3 protein is CASSSPQGTGGKDTQYF. CDR3 DNA sequence: TGTGCCAGCAGCTCCCCCCAGGGGACAGGGGGTAAAGATACGCAGTATTTT.

The gene calls are TRBV19 and TRBJ2-3; D is unresolved. The CDR3 is made up of 13 amino acids. Trimming stripped 4 bases from V and 2 bases from J, with 7 bases between. The germline V gene has CDR1 LNHDA and CDR2 SQIVND (reference sequence). CDR3 in DNA: TGTGCCAGTAGTAACACCAACACAGATACGCAGTATTTT. It codes for CASSNTNTDTQYF.

The chain has TRBV18 and TRBJ1-2, with a weak D call TRBD1 (5 bases). The V and J ends lost 2 bases and 4 bases respectively, with 8 bases between them. The CDR3 is made up of 13 amino acids. The germline V gene encodes CDR1 KGHSH and CDR2 LQKENI. In DNA, the CDR3 is TGTGCCAGCTCACCAGTGACAGCCTATGGCTACACCTTC. Translated: CASSPVTAYGYTF.

The rearrangement links TRBV2 to TRBJ2-3; 8 bases align to TRBD1. The germline gives CDR1 SNHLY, CDR2 FYNNEI. V lost 5 bases to trimming and J lost 4 bases; unmatched junction nucleotides: 2. This CDR3 comprises 13 residues. The CDR3 loop reads CASSQGASDTQYF. The DNA of the CDR3 is TGTGCCAGCAGTCAGGGGGCATCAGATACGCAGTATTTT.

The chain is built from TRBV4-1 and TRBJ2-7; 7 nucleotides align to TRBD1. The germline gives CDR1 MGHRA, CDR2 YSYEKL. J gave up 2 bases and V 2 bases, and 6 bases lay outside the gene matches. This CDR3 region has 15 residues. CDR3 residues: CASSQSEGTAYEQYF. CDR3 sequence (DNA): TGCGCCAGCAGCCAATCGGAAGGGACAGCCTACGAGCAGTACTTC.

The gene calls are TRBV5-6 and TRBJ2-3; 10 bases align to TRBD2. Germline V gene lookup returns CDR1 SGHDT and CDR2 YYEEEE. V was pared by 0 bases and J by 3 bases, with 4 bases of the junction left unmatched. CDR3 length: 16 residues. The CDR3 is CASSLGSGRATDTQYF. The CDR3 DNA follows: TGTGCCAGCAGCTTGGGAAGCGGGAGGGCAACAGATACGCAGTATTTT.

The chain is built from TRBV7-8 and TRBJ2-7; maybe TRBD2 (6 bases). Per germline, CDR1 SGHVS and CDR2 FQNEAQ. Trimming cost V 5 bases and J 10 bases, with 30 bases left between them. The CDR3 loop spans 17 amino acids. CDR3 DNA: TGTGCCAGCAGCCCCCCCCGCGGGGTGGGAGCGGTAGATTTCCAGTACTTC. This gives the protein CASSPPRGVGAVDFQYF.

V is TRBV28 and J is TRBJ2-7; no definite D call. V was shortened by 5 bases and J by 4 bases, with 18 bases between the two germline ends. CDR3 size: 15 residues. From germline, CDR1 is MDHEN and CDR2 SYDVKM. The CDR3 loop is CASSPPSSGYYEQYF. The DNA for the CDR3 is TGTGCCAGCAGTCCTCCCTCGTCAGGTTATTACGAGCAGTACTTC.

The J gene is TRBJ2-1, the V gene TRBV29-1; 11 bases map to TRBD2. Germline V gives CDR1 SQVTM, CDR2 ANQGSEA. The CDR3 has 16 amino acids. Losses at the gene ends were 1 base for V and 3 bases for J; bases not matched to a gene: 5. The CDR3 protein is CSVEGRTSGSYNEQFF. For the CDR3, the DNA is TGCAGCGTTGAAGGAAGAACTAGCGGGAGCTACAATGAGCAGTTCTTC.

The chain joins TRBV11-3 to TRBJ2-7, with 10 bases fitting TRBD1. The CDR3 contains 14 residues. Germline V gene lookup returns CDR1 SGHNT and CDR2 YENEEA. The trim removed 5 bases at V and 3 bases at J, leaving 4 bases unmatched. In nucleotides, the CDR3 is TGTGCCAGCAGCCCTCGGACAGGGGGCTACGAGCAGTACTTC. This gives the protein CASSPRTGGYEQYF.

The chain combines TRBV5-5 with TRBJ2-7, with D perhaps TRBD1 (5 bases). V lost 9 bases, J lost 4 bases, and 17 bases lay in between. Per the germline V gene, CDR1 is SGHKS and CDR2 is YYEKEE (reference sequence). The CDR3 spans 13 residues. The chain's CDR3 is CATTAQGIYEQYF. The CDR3, as DNA: TGTGCCACCACGGCGCAGGGTATATACGAGCAGTACTTC. The full variable domain, its missing parts supplied by reference TRBV5-5 and TRBJ2-7, is DAGVTQSPTHLIKTRGQQVTLRCSPISGHKSVSWYQQVLGQGPQFIFQYYEKEERGRGNFPDRFSARQFPNYSSELNVNALLLGDSALYLCATTAQGIYEQYFGPGTRLTVT.

This chain joins TRBV7-2 and TRBJ2-3, with D maybe TRBD2 (5 bases). CDR1 and CDR2 from the germline V gene are SGHTA and FQGNSA. Deletions cut 2 bases from V and 6 bases from J, with 12 bases between. The CDR3 sequence is 14 residues long. The CDR3 sequence: CASSLSGDIDTQYF. CDR3 coding DNA: TGTGCCAGCAGCTTAAGCGGTGATATCGATACGCAGTATTTT. Filled out from reference TRBV7-2 and TRBJ2-3, the complete variable domain reads GAGVSQSPSNKVTEKGKDVELRCDPISGHTALYWYRQSLGQGLEFLIYFQGNSAPDKSGLPSDRFSAERTGGSVSTLTIQRTQQEDSAVYLCASSLSGDIDTQYFGPGTRLTVL.

This clone appeared a single time. The V and J genes are TRBV7-9 and TRBJ2-7; D not resolved. V lost 5 bases and J 2 bases, leaving 10 bases between the germline ends. Per germline, CDR1 SEHNR and CDR2 FQNEAQ (reference sequence). This CDR3 has 13 residues. As DNA, the CDR3 is TGTGCCAGCAGCCCAGCGTATCCCTACGAGCAGTACTTC. Amino acids: CASSPAYPYEQYF.

The chain couples TRBV7-9 to TRBJ2-4; 7 bases match TRBD2. The germline V gene has CDR1 SEHNR and CDR2 FQNEAQ (reference sequence). CDR3 length: 16 residues. The V and J ends lost 5 bases and 0 bases, in that order; junction bases with no gene match: 7. CDR3 sequence: CASSPREGPAKNIQYF. The CDR3 DNA is TGTGCCAGCAGCCCTAGGGAGGGCCCAGCCAAAAACATTCAGTACTTC. Full variable domain (rest looked up from reference TRBV7-9 and TRBJ2-4): DTGVSQNPRHKITKRGQNVTFRCDPISEHNRLYWYRQTLGQGPEFLTYFQNEAQLEKSRLLSDRFSAERPKGSFSTLEIQRTEQGDSAMYLCASSPREGPAKNIQYFGAGTRLSVL.

V usage is TRBV2 and J usage is TRBJ2-1; possibly TRBD2 for D (6 bases). CDR1 is SNHLY and CDR2 is FYNNEI in the germline V gene. This CDR3 is 12 amino acids long. V was pared by 7 bases and J by 6 bases, with 10 bases between. In DNA, the CDR3 is TGTGCCAGCATTCTTAGCGGCAATGAGCAGTTCTTC. It is translated as CASILSGNEQFF.

The V gene is TRBV10-3, the J gene TRBJ2-2; D possibly corresponds to TRBD2 (6 bases). The CDR3 consists of 14 residues. The V gene lost 7 bases and the J gene lost 0 bases, with 9 bases spanning the gap. Germline V gene sequence: CDR1 ENHRY, CDR2 SYGVKD. CDR3 in amino acids: CAIMAGPNTGELFF. DNA of the CDR3: TGTGCCATCATGGCGGGGCCGAACACCGGGGAGCTGTTTTTT.